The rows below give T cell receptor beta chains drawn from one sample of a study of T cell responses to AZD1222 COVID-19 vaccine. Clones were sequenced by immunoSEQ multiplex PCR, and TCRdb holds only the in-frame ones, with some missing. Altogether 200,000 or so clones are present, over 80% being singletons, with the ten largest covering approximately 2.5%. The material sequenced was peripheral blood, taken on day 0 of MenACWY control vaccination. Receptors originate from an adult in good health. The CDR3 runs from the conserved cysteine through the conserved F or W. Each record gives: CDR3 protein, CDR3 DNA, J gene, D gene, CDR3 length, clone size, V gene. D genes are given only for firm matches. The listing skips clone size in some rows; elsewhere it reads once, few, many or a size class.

cdr3_aa: CASSPGGSGEQYF
cdr3_nt: TGTGCCAGCAGCCCCGGGGGGTCGGGAGAGCAGTACTTC
j_call: TRBJ2-7
d_call: TRBD2
cdr3_length: 13
clone_size: NA
v_call: TRBV9

cdr3_aa: CASSLVLEGDTQYF
cdr3_nt: TGTGCCAGCAGTTTGGTGTTAGAAGGAGATACGCAGTATTTT
j_call: TRBJ2-3
d_call: NA
cdr3_length: 14
clone_size: NA
v_call: TRBV28

cdr3_aa: CASSYQVGGTGELFF
cdr3_nt: TGTGCCAGCAGCTACCAAGTGGGGGGCACCGGGGAGCTGTTTTTT
j_call: TRBJ2-2
d_call: NA
cdr3_length: 15
clone_size: once
v_call: TRBV27

cdr3_aa: CAWSVWRRTQETQYF
cdr3_nt: TGTGCCTGGAGTGTGTGGCGGCGTACTCAAGAGACCCAGTACTTC
j_call: TRBJ2-5
d_call: NA
cdr3_length: 15
clone_size: NA
v_call: TRBV30

cdr3_aa: CASRAGTGNSPLHF
cdr3_nt: TGTGCCAGCAGGGCCGGGACAGGGAATTCACCCCTCCACTTT
j_call: TRBJ1-6
d_call: TRBD1
cdr3_length: 14
clone_size: NA
v_call: TRBV2

cdr3_aa: CASSQFSTEIYGYTF
cdr3_nt: TGTGCCAGCAGCCAATTTTCGACAGAGATTTATGGCTACACCTTC
j_call: TRBJ1-2
d_call: NA
cdr3_length: 15
clone_size: NA
v_call: TRBV3-1/TRBV3-2

cdr3_aa: CASSVAPGEDEQFF
cdr3_nt: TGTGCCAGCAGCGTAGCGCCGGGGGAGGATGAGCAGTTCTTC
j_call: TRBJ2-1
d_call: NA
cdr3_length: 14
clone_size: NA
v_call: TRBV9

cdr3_aa: CASSFSGETYEQYF
cdr3_nt: TGTGCCAGCAGTTTTTCGGGGGAGACCTACGAGCAGTACTTC
j_call: TRBJ2-7
d_call: NA
cdr3_length: 14
clone_size: NA
v_call: TRBV6-6

cdr3_aa: CASSEPGNMGNEQFF
cdr3_nt: TGTGCCAGCAGTGAGCCAGGGAATATGGGCAATGAGCAGTTCTTC
j_call: TRBJ2-1
d_call: NA
cdr3_length: 15
clone_size: NA
v_call: TRBV25-1

cdr3_aa: CASGGGSTNEKLFF
cdr3_nt: TGTGCCAGCGGGGGTGGGTCAACTAATGAAAAACTGTTTTTT
j_call: TRBJ1-4
d_call: NA
cdr3_length: 14
clone_size: NA
v_call: TRBV2

cdr3_aa: CATSGYLTLPYNEQFF
cdr3_nt: TGTGCCACCAGTGGTTACCTAACTCTCCCCTACAATGAGCAGTTCTTC
j_call: TRBJ2-1
d_call: NA
cdr3_length: 16
clone_size: NA
v_call: TRBV24-1

cdr3_aa: CASSMGTGGQETQYF
cdr3_nt: TGTGCCAGTAGTATGGGGACAGGGGGCCAAGAGACCCAGTACTTC
j_call: TRBJ2-5
d_call: TRBD1
cdr3_length: 15
clone_size: NA
v_call: TRBV19

cdr3_aa: CASSQELGQGGYSNQPQHF
cdr3_nt: TGTGCCAGCAGCCAAGAGTTGGGACAGGGGGGATATAGCAATCAGCCCCAGCATTTT
j_call: TRBJ1-5
d_call: TRBD1
cdr3_length: 19
clone_size: NA
v_call: TRBV3-1/TRBV3-2

cdr3_aa: CASSPKRVLTDTQYF
cdr3_nt: TGTGCCAGCAGCCCCAAGCGGGTCCTTACAGATACGCAGTATTTT
j_call: TRBJ2-3
d_call: NA
cdr3_length: 15
clone_size: NA
v_call: TRBV13

cdr3_aa: CASSLGVRGSSGNTIYF
cdr3_nt: TGCGCCAGCAGCTTGGGAGTAAGAGGGAGCTCTGGAAACACCATATATTTT
j_call: TRBJ1-3
d_call: NA
cdr3_length: 17
clone_size: once
v_call: TRBV5-1

cdr3_aa: CASRGTGTEYF
cdr3_nt: TGTGCCAGCAGGGGTACGGGGACGGAGTACTTC
j_call: TRBJ2-4
d_call: NA
cdr3_length: 11
clone_size: NA
v_call: TRBV28

cdr3_aa: CASRTGLLAEETQYF
cdr3_nt: TGTGCCAGCAGGACGGGACTCCTCGCAGAAGAGACCCAGTACTTC
j_call: TRBJ2-5
d_call: NA
cdr3_length: 15
clone_size: NA
v_call: TRBV11-2

cdr3_aa: CATFRMTENTEAFF
cdr3_nt: TGCGCCACCTTTCGTATGACAGAGAACACTGAAGCTTTCTTT
j_call: TRBJ1-1
d_call: NA
cdr3_length: 14
clone_size: NA
v_call: TRBV10-1

cdr3_aa: CASSITAGGMTGELFF
cdr3_nt: TGTGCCAGTAGTATAACCGCGGGGGGAATGACCGGGGAGCTGTTTTTT
j_call: TRBJ2-2
d_call: TRBD2
cdr3_length: 16
clone_size: NA
v_call: TRBV19

cdr3_aa: CATQRYGGSSATNEKLFF
cdr3_nt: TGTGCCACCCAGCGATACGGGGGCTCTTCTGCAACTAATGAAAAACTGTTTTTT
j_call: TRBJ1-4
d_call: NA
cdr3_length: 18
clone_size: NA
v_call: TRBV28

cdr3_aa: CASSQASSGRNTDTQYF
cdr3_nt: TGTGCCAGCAGCCAAGCTTCTAGCGGGAGGAACACAGATACGCAGTATTTT
j_call: TRBJ2-3
d_call: TRBD2
cdr3_length: 17
clone_size: NA
v_call: TRBV3-1/TRBV3-2

cdr3_aa: CASSLRLAVNEQFF
cdr3_nt: TGTGCCAGCAGCTTACGACTAGCGGTTAATGAGCAGTTCTTC
j_call: TRBJ2-1
d_call: TRBD2
cdr3_length: 14
clone_size: NA
v_call: TRBV7-2

cdr3_aa: CASSPYRGLGNIQYF
cdr3_nt: TGTGCCAGCAGCCCGTACAGGGGGCTGGGAAACATTCAGTACTTC
j_call: TRBJ2-4
d_call: TRBD1
cdr3_length: 15
clone_size: NA
v_call: TRBV11-2

cdr3_aa: CAWTTQGVWTEAFF
cdr3_nt: TGTGCCTGGACCACCCAGGGGGTATGGACTGAAGCTTTCTTT
j_call: TRBJ1-1
d_call: TRBD1
cdr3_length: 14
clone_size: NA
v_call: TRBV30

cdr3_aa: CASSAELGSSYNSPLHF
cdr3_nt: TGTGCCAGCAGCGCGGAATTAGGGAGCTCCTATAATTCACCCCTCCACTTT
j_call: TRBJ1-6
d_call: NA
cdr3_length: 17
clone_size: NA
v_call: TRBV9

cdr3_aa: CASSQYSPGRYGMGTEAFF
cdr3_nt: TGTGCCAGTAGTCAATATTCGCCAGGACGATATGGTATGGGCACTGAAGCTTTCTTT
j_call: TRBJ1-1
d_call: NA
cdr3_length: 19
clone_size: NA
v_call: TRBV19

cdr3_aa: CASSLEGANTEAFF
cdr3_nt: TGTGCCAGCAGCTTAGAAGGAGCCAACACTGAAGCTTTCTTT
j_call: TRBJ1-1
d_call: NA
cdr3_length: 14
clone_size: NA
v_call: TRBV7-9

cdr3_aa: CASSLRQGYEAFF
cdr3_nt: TGTGCCAGTAGCCTCAGACAGGGATATGAAGCTTTCTTT
j_call: TRBJ1-1
d_call: TRBD1
cdr3_length: 13
clone_size: NA
v_call: TRBV19

cdr3_aa: CASSQTGTGPYEQYF
cdr3_nt: TGTGCCAGCAGCCAAACCGGGACAGGGCCCTACGAGCAGTACTTC
j_call: TRBJ2-7
d_call: NA
cdr3_length: 15
clone_size: once
v_call: TRBV21-1

cdr3_aa: CASSSRDRGANTEAFF
cdr3_nt: TGTGCCAGCAGCTCACGGGACAGGGGGGCCAACACTGAAGCTTTCTTT
j_call: TRBJ1-1
d_call: TRBD1
cdr3_length: 16
clone_size: once
v_call: TRBV5-4

cdr3_aa: CASSQGPYEQYF
cdr3_nt: TGTGCCAGCAGCCAAGGGCCCTACGAGCAGTACTTC
j_call: TRBJ2-7
d_call: NA
cdr3_length: 12
clone_size: NA
v_call: TRBV3-1/TRBV3-2

cdr3_aa: CASSQVMEETQYF
cdr3_nt: TGCGCCAGCAGCCAAGTGATGGAAGAGACCCAGTACTTC
j_call: TRBJ2-5
d_call: NA
cdr3_length: 13
clone_size: once
v_call: TRBV4-3

cdr3_aa: CATSGGDNEKLFF
cdr3_nt: TGTGCCACCAGTGGGGGTGATAATGAAAAACTGTTTTTT
j_call: TRBJ1-4
d_call: NA
cdr3_length: 13
clone_size: NA
v_call: TRBV24-1

cdr3_aa: CASSLWGGSNQPQHF
cdr3_nt: TGTGCCAGCAGTTTATGGGGGGGAAGCAATCAGCCCCAGCATTTT
j_call: TRBJ1-5
d_call: NA
cdr3_length: 15
clone_size: few
v_call: TRBV28

cdr3_aa: CAWSGILGLSEQYF
cdr3_nt: TGTGCCTGGAGTGGGATACTAGGCCTCTCCGAGCAGTACTTC
j_call: TRBJ2-7
d_call: NA
cdr3_length: 14
clone_size: NA
v_call: TRBV30

cdr3_aa: CASSSGADYGYTF
cdr3_nt: TGTGCCAGCAGTTCGGGTGCTGACTATGGCTACACCTTC
j_call: TRBJ1-2
d_call: NA
cdr3_length: 13
clone_size: NA
v_call: TRBV12-3/TRBV12-4

cdr3_aa: CASSDPGQYSNQPQHF
cdr3_nt: TGTGCCAGCAGTGACCCGGGACAGTATAGCAATCAGCCCCAGCATTTT
j_call: TRBJ1-5
d_call: TRBD1
cdr3_length: 16
clone_size: NA
v_call: TRBV6-4

cdr3_aa: CATSRGGTVGSYTF
cdr3_nt: TGTGCCACCAGCAGAGGGGGGACGGTGGGGAGCTACACCTTC
j_call: TRBJ1-2
d_call: NA
cdr3_length: 14
clone_size: NA
v_call: TRBV15

cdr3_aa: CASSQDPAGSGNTIYF
cdr3_nt: TGCGCCAGCAGCCAAGACCCCGCAGGCTCTGGAAACACCATATATTTT
j_call: TRBJ1-3
d_call: NA
cdr3_length: 16
clone_size: NA
v_call: TRBV4-3

cdr3_aa: CASYASGRRDEQFF
cdr3_nt: TGCGCCAGCTATGCAAGCGGGAGGAGGGATGAGCAGTTCTTC
j_call: TRBJ2-1
d_call: TRBD2
cdr3_length: 14
clone_size: NA
v_call: TRBV5-1

cdr3_aa: CASSLYRDGTGELFF
cdr3_nt: TGTGCCAGCAGTTTATACAGGGACGGCACCGGGGAGCTGTTTTTT
j_call: TRBJ2-2
d_call: NA
cdr3_length: 15
clone_size: NA
v_call: TRBV28

cdr3_aa: CASSQDGGDPFDEQFF
cdr3_nt: TGTGCCAGCAGCCAAGATGGGGGGGACCCTTTCGATGAGCAGTTCTTC
j_call: TRBJ2-1
d_call: TRBD2
cdr3_length: 16
clone_size: once
v_call: TRBV3-1/TRBV3-2

cdr3_aa: CAWSRSGRTPLHF
cdr3_nt: TGTGCCTGGAGTAGGTCAGGTAGAACACCCCTCCACTTT
j_call: TRBJ1-6
d_call: NA
cdr3_length: 13
clone_size: once
v_call: TRBV30

cdr3_aa: CASSAELQETQYF
cdr3_nt: TGTGCCAGCAGTGCGGAACTTCAAGAGACCCAGTACTTC
j_call: TRBJ2-5
d_call: NA
cdr3_length: 13
clone_size: NA
v_call: TRBV2

cdr3_aa: CASSSGLIGHNEQFF
cdr3_nt: TGTGCCAGCAGTTCGGGACTGATCGGGCACAATGAGCAGTTCTTC
j_call: TRBJ2-1
d_call: NA
cdr3_length: 15
clone_size: NA
v_call: TRBV27

cdr3_aa: CASSESGQETQYF
cdr3_nt: TGCGCCAGCAGTGAGTCGGGACAGGAGACCCAGTACTTC
j_call: TRBJ2-5
d_call: TRBD1
cdr3_length: 13
clone_size: NA
v_call: TRBV10-1

cdr3_aa: CSARVRETQYF
cdr3_nt: TGCAGTGCTAGAGTAAGGGAGACCCAGTACTTC
j_call: TRBJ2-5
d_call: NA
cdr3_length: 11
clone_size: once
v_call: TRBV20-1

cdr3_aa: CASSLGRTSTDTQYF
cdr3_nt: TGTGCCAGCAGCTTAGGCCGGACTAGCACAGATACGCAGTATTTT
j_call: TRBJ2-3
d_call: NA
cdr3_length: 15
clone_size: NA
v_call: TRBV11-2

cdr3_aa: CATSDLGDGYTF
cdr3_nt: TGTGCCACCAGTGATTTGGGGGACGGCTACACCTTC
j_call: TRBJ1-2
d_call: NA
cdr3_length: 12
clone_size: NA
v_call: TRBV24-1

cdr3_aa: CASSVVGGARANTGELFF
cdr3_nt: TGTGCCAGCAGCGTAGTGGGGGGGGCGAGAGCGAACACCGGGGAGCTGTTTTTT
j_call: TRBJ2-2
d_call: NA
cdr3_length: 18
clone_size: NA
v_call: TRBV9

cdr3_aa: CASSVEGGGTEAFF
cdr3_nt: TGTGCCAGCAGCGTAGAAGGGGGTGGCACTGAAGCTTTCTTT
j_call: TRBJ1-1
d_call: NA
cdr3_length: 14
clone_size: NA
v_call: TRBV11-2

cdr3_aa: CSFAGGNTIYF
cdr3_nt: TGCAGCTTTGCAGGCGGAAACACCATATATTTT
j_call: TRBJ1-3
d_call: NA
cdr3_length: 11
clone_size: NA
v_call: TRBV29-1

cdr3_aa: CASSIGTASYEQYF
cdr3_nt: TGTGCCAGCAGTATCGGGACAGCGTCCTACGAGCAGTACTTC
j_call: TRBJ2-7
d_call: TRBD1
cdr3_length: 14
clone_size: NA
v_call: TRBV28

cdr3_aa: CASSQGGDSEKLFF
cdr3_nt: TGCGCCAGCAGCCAAGGGGGGGACAGTGAAAAACTGTTTTTT
j_call: TRBJ1-4
d_call: TRBD1
cdr3_length: 14
clone_size: few
v_call: TRBV4-3

cdr3_aa: CASSQDPGTNTDTQYF
cdr3_nt: TGTGCCAGCAGCCAAGACCCCGGGACGAACACAGATACGCAGTATTTT
j_call: TRBJ2-3
d_call: NA
cdr3_length: 16
clone_size: NA
v_call: TRBV3-1/TRBV3-2